Given below is one T cell receptor beta chain in context. TCRdb's copy holds only in-frame clones and misses some; the assay was immunoSEQ multiplex PCR. The repertoire has 180,000 or so clones, roughly 77% of them found once; the top ten carry approximately 12%. This entry belongs to a study of blood T cell repertoires in COVID-19. Trimming removed 11 bases from V and 5 bases from J, with 19 bases in between. Germline V CDR1 and CDR2: MNHEY, SVGAGI. This CDR3 spans 14 amino acids. Sequencing was carried out using peripheral blood. J is TRBJ1-5 and V is TRBV6-5; D is perhaps TRBD1 (6 bases). This receptor was obtained from a woman aged 80 or older with COVID-19, enrolled during active disease. CDR3 in amino acids: CAAKGQGIYQPQHF. DNA for the CDR3: TGTGCCGCCAAGGGGCAGGGGATTTATCAGCCCCAGCATTTT.